This T cell receptor (beta chain) was sequenced for a study of cytomegalovirus exposure and HLA in healthy donors. The PCR had 60 Vbeta and 13 Jbeta primers. TCRdb's copy holds only in-frame clones and misses some; the assay was immunoSEQ multiplex PCR. The data contain some 160,000 clones, 86% of them seen just once; the ten biggest clones take up nearly 2%. V gave up 4 bases and J gave up 3 bases, with 9 bases separating them. CDR1 is SQVTM and CDR2 is ANQGSEA in the germline V gene. This CDR3 has 12 residues. The study sampled nominally healthy donors, though unrecorded immune exposures were likely.

The rearrangement joins TRBV29-1 to TRBJ1-1; D gene uncertain. The sample consisted of PBMCs. This TCR came from a woman in her late teens or twenties in good health and CMV-seronegative. In DNA form, the CDR3 reads TGCAGCGTTGTGGCCATTTACACTGAAGCTTTCTTT. This encodes CSVVAIYTEAFF.